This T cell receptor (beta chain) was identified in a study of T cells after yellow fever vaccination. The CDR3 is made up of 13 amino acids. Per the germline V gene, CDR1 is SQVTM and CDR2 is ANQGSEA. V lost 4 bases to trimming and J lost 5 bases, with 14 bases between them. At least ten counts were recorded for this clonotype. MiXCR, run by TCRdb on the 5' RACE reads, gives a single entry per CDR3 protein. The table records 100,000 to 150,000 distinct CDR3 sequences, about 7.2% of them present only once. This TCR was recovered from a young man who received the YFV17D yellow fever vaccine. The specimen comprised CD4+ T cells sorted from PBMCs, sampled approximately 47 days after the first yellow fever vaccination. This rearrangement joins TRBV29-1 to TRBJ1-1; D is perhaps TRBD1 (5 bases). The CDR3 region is CSVVRGAETEAFF. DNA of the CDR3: TGCAGCGTTGTTAGGGGCGCGGAGACTGAAGCTTTCTTT.